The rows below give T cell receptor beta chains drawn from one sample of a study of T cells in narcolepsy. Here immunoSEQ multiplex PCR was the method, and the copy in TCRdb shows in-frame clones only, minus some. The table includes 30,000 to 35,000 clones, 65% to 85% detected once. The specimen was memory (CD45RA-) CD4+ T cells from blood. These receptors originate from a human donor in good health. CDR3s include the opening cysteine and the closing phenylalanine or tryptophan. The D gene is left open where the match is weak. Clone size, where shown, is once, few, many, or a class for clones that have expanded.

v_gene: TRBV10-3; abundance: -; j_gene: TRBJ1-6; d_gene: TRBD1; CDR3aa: CAIRSTGGSGSNSPLHF; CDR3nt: TGTGCCATCAGATCTACAGGGGGCTCTGGCTCGAATTCACCCCTCCACTTT
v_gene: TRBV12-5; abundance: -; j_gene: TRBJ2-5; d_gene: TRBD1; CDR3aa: CASGLVRQGAETQYF; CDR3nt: TGTGCTAGTGGTTTGGTACGGCAGGGGGCAGAGACCCAGTACTTC
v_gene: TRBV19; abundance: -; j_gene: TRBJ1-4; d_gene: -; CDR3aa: CASRTISTNEKLFF; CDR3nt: TGTGCCAGCAGGACGATCTCAACTAATGAAAAACTGTTTTTT
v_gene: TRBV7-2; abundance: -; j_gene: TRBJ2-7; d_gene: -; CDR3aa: CASSLGSKGAHEQYF; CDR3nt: TGTGCCAGCAGCTTAGGGTCGAAGGGTGCCCACGAGCAGTACTTC
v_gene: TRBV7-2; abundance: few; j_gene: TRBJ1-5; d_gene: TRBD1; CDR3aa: CASRSQGAPGQPQHF; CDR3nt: TGTGCCAGCAGATCACAGGGGGCGCCGGGTCAGCCCCAGCATTTT
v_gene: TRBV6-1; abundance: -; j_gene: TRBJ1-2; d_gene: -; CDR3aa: CASQVGYGYTF; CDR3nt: TGTGCCAGCCAGGTCGGTTATGGCTACACCTTC
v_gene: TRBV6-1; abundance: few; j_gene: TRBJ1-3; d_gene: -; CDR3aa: CASSDPDRAGNTIYF; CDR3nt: TGTGCCAGCAGTGACCCCGATAGGGCTGGAAACACCATATATTTT
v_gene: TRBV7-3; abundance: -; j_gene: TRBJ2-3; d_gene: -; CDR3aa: CASSFSPGSTDTQYF; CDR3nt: TGTGCCAGCAGCTTCTCCCCAGGTAGCACAGATACGCAGTATTTT
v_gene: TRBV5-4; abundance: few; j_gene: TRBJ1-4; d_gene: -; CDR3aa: CASSPGVDEKLFF; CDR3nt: TGTGCCAGCAGCCCAGGGGTTGATGAAAAACTGTTTTTT
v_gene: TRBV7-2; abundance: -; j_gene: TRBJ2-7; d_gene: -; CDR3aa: CASSLLYEQYF; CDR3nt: TGTGCCAGCAGCTTACTCTACGAGCAGTACTTC
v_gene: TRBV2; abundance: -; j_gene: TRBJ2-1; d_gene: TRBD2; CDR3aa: CASSGLAGNLEQFF; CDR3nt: TGTGCCAGCAGTGGACTAGCGGGAAATCTTGAGCAGTTCTTC
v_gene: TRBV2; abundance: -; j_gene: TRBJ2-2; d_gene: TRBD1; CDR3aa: CASNNLPGQVGELFF; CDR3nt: TGTGCCAGCAACAACCTACCGGGACAGGTCGGGGAGCTGTTTTTT
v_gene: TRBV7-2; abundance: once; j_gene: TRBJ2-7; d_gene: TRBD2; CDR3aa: CASSSIAGPSYEQYF; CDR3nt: TGTGCCAGCAGCTCCATAGCGGGACCCTCCTACGAGCAGTACTTC
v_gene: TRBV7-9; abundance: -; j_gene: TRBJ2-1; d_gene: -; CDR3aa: CASSLAVFATGEQFF; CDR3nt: TGTGCCAGCAGCCTCGCTGTCTTTGCTACAGGCGAGCAGTTCTTC
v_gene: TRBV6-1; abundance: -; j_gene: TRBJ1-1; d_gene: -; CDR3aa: CASSPIGARTEAFF; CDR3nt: TGTGCCAGCAGCCCCATAGGGGCCAGGACTGAAGCTTTCTTT
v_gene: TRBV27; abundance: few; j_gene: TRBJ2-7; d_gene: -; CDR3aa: CASSAPGGPYEQYF; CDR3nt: TGTGCCAGCAGCGCCCCCGGAGGCCCCTACGAGCAGTACTTC